Shown below are 14 T cell receptor beta chains from a single sample sequenced in a study of human T cells and chemical hapten exposure. Stated time point: healthy volunteer bleed at 6 weeks. The authors' total RNA extraction used unfractionated whole blood. MiXCR was run by TCRdb on the RACE reads, yielding one entry per CDR3 protein. This table holds some 65,000 distinct CDR3 sequences, about 6.5% found once. The specimen sequenced was whole blood. These receptors were taken from a female donor in good health. Some clones in this sample may be carry-over from other donors' samples.

The rearrangement joins TRBV5-4 to TRBJ2-7, with 12 bases fitting TRBD2. The CDR3 sequence is 15 residues long. Germline CDR1 and CDR2: SGHNT and YYREEE (reference sequence). V was pared by 5 bases and J by 7 bases, with 10 bases of the junction left unmatched. The CDR3 here is CASRSGLAGSGEQYF. The CDR3 DNA is TGTGCCAGCAGGTCGGGACTAGCGGGTTCGGGAGAGCAGTACTTC.

The table lists this clonotype with a few counts. The chain has TRBV13 and TRBJ2-3; D remains ambiguous. The ends were cut back, 3 bases at V and 0 bases at J, with 10 bases in the middle. The CDR3 totals 15 residues. CDR1 and CDR2 from the germline V gene are PRHDT and FYEKMQ (reference sequence). The CDR3 protein is CASSFFGPSTDTQYF. In DNA form, the CDR3 reads TGTGCCAGCAGCTTTTTTGGCCCAAGCACAGATACGCAGTATTTT.

This clonotype was detected many times. V is TRBV7-2 and J is TRBJ2-3, with unresolved D. This CDR3 contains 14 residues. Germline-derived CDR1 and CDR2 are SGHTA and FQGNSA. V was pared by 1 base and J by 2 bases, with 7 bases between. CDR3 DNA sequence: TGTGCCAGCAGCTTAGGGCAGACCACAGATACGCAGTATTTT. It is translated as CASSLGQTTDTQYF.

The V gene is TRBV12-3 or TRBV12-4, the J gene TRBJ2-2, with D maybe TRBD1 (5 bases). The CDR3 spans 15 residues. V was pared by 2 bases and J by 0 bases, with 7 bases between. The CDR3 reads CASSLRGANTGELFF. The DNA for the CDR3 is TGTGCCAGCAGTTTAAGGGGCGCGAACACCGGGGAGCTGTTTTTT.

This clonotype was counted ten times or more. CDR3 amino acids: CASSQDPQYEQYF. CDR3 in DNA: TGCGCCAGCAGCCAAGACCCACAGTACGAGCAGTACTTC. The chain has TRBV4-3 and TRBJ2-7; no definite D call. Per germline, CDR1 LGHNA and CDR2 YSLEER. The CDR3 has 13 amino acids. The V end lost 0 bases, the J end lost 4 bases, and 7 bases lay between the germline ends.

This clonotype was picked up many times. V usage is TRBV10-3 and J usage is TRBJ2-7; D gene ambiguous. The V gene lost 3 bases and the J gene lost 3 bases, with 12 bases spanning the gap. The V gene's germline CDR1 is ENHRY and CDR2 SYGVKD. This CDR3 has 14 amino acids. CDR3 sequence reads: CAISDSDRNYEQYF. The CDR3 DNA sequence: TGTGCCATCAGTGATTCCGACCGGAACTACGAGCAGTACTTC.

This clonotype showed up many times. The chain couples TRBV6-6 to TRBJ2-3; D is undetermined. Per the germline V gene, CDR1 is MNHNY and CDR2 is SVGAGI (reference sequence). V dropped 3 bases and J dropped 2 bases, with 9 bases sitting between them. This CDR3 is 14 amino acids long. The CDR3 spells CASSYETDTDTQYF. CDR3 in DNA: TGTGCCAGCAGTTATGAGACTGACACAGATACGCAGTATTTT.

The chain combines TRBV18 with TRBJ2-5; possible D gene TRBD2, 6 bases. Germline lookup yields CDR1 KGHSH and CDR2 LQKENI. The V and J ends lost 4 bases and 4 bases respectively, with 13 bases between them. This CDR3 region has 14 residues. CDR3: CASSRGDQLETQYF. The DNA for the CDR3 is TGTGCCAGCTCACGCGGGGACCAACTAGAGACCCAGTACTTC.

This clonotype appeared a few times. CDR3 sequence: CASSPRDSSYEQYF. For the CDR3, the DNA is TGTGCCAGCAGCCCCCGGGACTCGTCCTACGAGCAGTACTTC. V gene TRBV4-2 combines with J gene TRBJ2-7; tentatively, D is TRBD2 (6 bases). From germline, CDR1 is LGHNA and CDR2 YNFKEQ. V lost 4 bases to trimming and J lost 1 base, with 11 bases between them. The CDR3 loop spans 14 amino acids.

Many counts were recorded for this clonotype. The chain has TRBV6-1 and TRBJ1-4; 8 bases agree with TRBD1. This CDR3 has 13 amino acids. After removal of 6 bases from V and 6 bases from J, the junction contained 3 bases not matched to a gene. In germline, CDR1 is MNHNS, CDR2 SASEGT. The CDR3, as DNA: TGTGCCAGCAGCCAGGGGGCGGATGAAAAACTGTTTTTT. Amino acids: CASSQGADEKLFF.

The sample holds a few counts of this clonotype. The rearrangement joins TRBV5-1 to TRBJ2-7, with 9 bases that match TRBD1. Trimming took 4 bases from V and 6 from J; bases not matched to a gene: 8. Germline V gene lookup returns CDR1 SGHRS and CDR2 YFSETQ. This CDR3 has 14 residues. The CDR3 loop reads CASSRRTGDSEQYF. CDR3 coding DNA: TGCGCCAGCAGCCGCCGGACAGGGGATAGCGAGCAGTACTTC.

This clonotype was found many times. The chain couples TRBV24-1 to TRBJ2-1; 12 bases map to TRBD2. V trimming: 5 bases; J trimming: 7 bases; junction bases outside the gene matches: 8. CDR3 length equals 16 residues. Per germline, CDR1 KGHDR and CDR2 SFDVKD. The CDR3 sequence: CATSVSTSGRGNEQFF. In DNA form, the CDR3 reads TGTGCCACCAGTGTTTCGACTAGCGGGAGAGGTAATGAGCAGTTCTTC.

This clonotype was observed many times. The chain recombines TRBV5-6 with TRBJ2-7; TRBD1 aligns across 7 bases. Germline lookup yields CDR1 SGHDT and CDR2 YYEEEE. This CDR3 spans 15 amino acids. With 3 bases clipped from V and 2 bases from J, the junction kept 8 bases outside the gene matches. CDR3 residues: CASSWTTGPPYEQYF. The CDR3, as DNA: TGTGCCAGCAGCTGGACGACAGGGCCTCCCTACGAGCAGTACTTC.

This clonotype has a count of ten or more. The chain has TRBV29-1 and TRBJ2-1; TRBD1 or TRBD2 may be the D gene (5 bases each). The CDR3 sequence is 14 residues long. CDR1 is SQVTM, CDR2 ANQGSEA, per germline. The V end lost 6 bases, the J end lost 4 bases, and 16 bases lay between the germline ends. CDR3 DNA sequence: TGCAGCGTGCCTAGGGACGGTGAATACAATGAGCAGTTCTTC. Residues: CSVPRDGEYNEQFF.